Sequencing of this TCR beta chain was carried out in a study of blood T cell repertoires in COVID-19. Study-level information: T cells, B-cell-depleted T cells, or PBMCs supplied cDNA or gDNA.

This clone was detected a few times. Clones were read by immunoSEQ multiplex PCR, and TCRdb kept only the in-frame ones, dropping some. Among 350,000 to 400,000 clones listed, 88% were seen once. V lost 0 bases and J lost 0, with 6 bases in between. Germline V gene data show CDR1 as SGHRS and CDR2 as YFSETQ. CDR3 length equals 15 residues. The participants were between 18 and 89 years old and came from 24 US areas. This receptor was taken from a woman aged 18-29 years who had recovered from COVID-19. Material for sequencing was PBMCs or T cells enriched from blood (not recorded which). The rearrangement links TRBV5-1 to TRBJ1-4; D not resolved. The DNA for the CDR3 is TGCGCCAGCAGCTTGGTTGACTCAACTAATGAAAAACTGTTTTTT. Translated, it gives CASSLVDSTNEKLFF.